This is a list of T cell receptor beta chains from one sample in a study of CXCR3-negative and CXCR3-positive naive CD8 T cells. Reprocessing the 5' RACE reads, TCRdb reports a single entry for every CDR3 protein and omits DNA. The specimen's table records under 90,000 distinct CDR3 sequences. The sequencing input was naive CXCR3+ CD8+ T cells from blood. These receptors came from a human donor in good health. Some clones in this sample may be carry-over from other donors' samples. Each CDR3 is given with its conserved first and last residue.

V	J	length	CDR3
TRBV4-3	TRBJ2-7	14	CASSQEVVGYEQYF
TRBV6-5	TRBJ2-3	16	CASSYSTAGSTDTQYF
TRBV6-4	TRBJ2-2	18	CASSRTGDVISNTGELFF
TRBV2	TRBJ2-3	16	CASSENSGKFTDTQYF
TRBV5-1	TRBJ2-3	14	CASSLRDPTDTQYF
TRBV5-1	TRBJ2-3	14	CASSLYRSTDTQYF
TRBV28	TRBJ1-6	14	CASSLGVLDSPLHF
TRBV4-2	TRBJ2-3	13	CASSQFGPHTQYF
TRBV6-1	TRBJ1-2	15	CASSPLAAGNYGYTF
TRBV28	TRBJ2-3	12	CASSQRTGGEYF
TRBV7-8	TRBJ1-1	15	CASSFEQGLRTEAFF
TRBV29-1	TRBJ2-7	12	CSADRGQDEQYF
TRBV18	TRBJ2-5	17	CASSRTGTGRYEETQYF
TRBV7-3	TRBJ2-1	15	CASSLIGGTYNEQFF
TRBV5-4	TRBJ1-1	14	CASSYPDRGPEAFF
TRBV3-1	TRBJ2-6	16	CASSQDPFSGANVLTF
TRBV12-3/TRBV12-4	TRBJ1-2	14	CASSFSGTAYGYTF
TRBV29-1	TRBJ2-7	12	CSVGTRTYEQYF
TRBV10-3	TRBJ2-7	14	CAIRYRNSSYEQYF
TRBV12-3/TRBV12-4	TRBJ1-1	13	CASSFSGSLEAFF
TRBV27	TRBJ1-1	15	CASSSPQGGNTEAFF
TRBV25-1	TRBJ2-2	20	CASSEYFSGSAGVVSGELFF
TRBV10-2	TRBJ2-5	15	CASSESTSPQETQYF
TRBV18	TRBJ2-5	12	CASSPPGETQYF
TRBV14	TRBJ2-7	12	CASSHGDYEQYF
TRBV29-1	TRBJ1-1	17	CSVEGGTTGASITEAFF
TRBV7-2	TRBJ1-6	14	CASSTGQGNSPLHF
TRBV28	TRBJ2-7	14	CASTSAGGADEQYF
TRBV5-1	TRBJ1-1	15	CASTQPSGGDTEAFF
TRBV12-3/TRBV12-4	TRBJ1-5	14	CASSFGAVNQPQHF
TRBV7-8	TRBJ1-6	12	CASSPGGRPLHF